These 16 T cell receptor beta chains were sequenced from one sample in a study of control samples from healthy donors and cancer patients. The method was immunoSEQ multiplex PCR; TCRdb's version includes in-frame clones alone and lacks a portion of them. The sample shows under 80,000 clones, about 94% of them seen only once. The source material was blood. The receptors were sampled from a woman aged 25-40 years in good health.

The J gene is TRBJ1-2, the V gene TRBV19; 8 bases are shared with TRBD1. Trimming cost V 0 bases and J 9 bases; bases outside gene matches: 12. The CDR3 loop spans 16 amino acids. Per germline, CDR1 LNHDA and CDR2 SQIVND (reference sequence). The CDR3 region has the DNA TGTGCCAGTAGTATAGAGACCGGACAGGGTCCTGGTCGCTACACCTTC. This codes for CASSIETGQGPGRYTF.

The chain carries TRBV4-2 and TRBJ2-5, with 10 bases that match TRBD2. Trimming cost V 1 base and J 4 bases; bases outside gene matches: 3. The CDR3 covers 15 residues. Per germline, CDR1 LGHNA and CDR2 YNFKEQ. The CDR3 DNA reads TGTGCCAGCAGCCAAGCTAGCGGGGGAGGAGAGACCCAGTACTTC. This codes for CASSQASGGGETQYF.

The CDR3 is CASSRDSQNSPLHF. The CDR3 nucleotides read TGTGCCAGCAGCCGGGACAGTCAAAATTCACCCCTCCACTTT. This chain uses TRBV9 with TRBJ1-6; 7 nucleotides line up with TRBD1. J was trimmed by 7 bases and V by 4 bases; bases with no gene match: 5. This CDR3 comprises 14 residues. The germline V gene encodes CDR1 SGDLS and CDR2 YYNGEE.

This rearrangement joins TRBV2 to TRBJ1-1; 7 bases fit TRBD1. V gave up 6 bases and J gave up 4 bases; unmatched junction bases: 8. This CDR3 contains 14 residues. Germline V gene lookup returns CDR1 SNHLY and CDR2 FYNNEI. The CDR3 DNA reads as TGTGCCAGCAGGGAACAGGGGAAAGGCACTGAAGCTTTCTTT. Its translation is CASREQGKGTEAFF.

As concerns this clone: The germline gene is not matched at one end of the junction; a read error may be the cause. This rearrangement joins TRBV7-7 to TRBJ2-2; possible D gene TRBD1, 6 bases. Per the germline V gene, CDR1 is SSHAT and CDR2 is FNYEAQ (reference sequence). The CDR3 has 18 residues. Written as DNA, the CDR3 is TGTGCTAGCAGCCTACTCCCCCCCACGTCGATCAGGGGCGGGGAGCTGTTTTTT. Amino acids: CASSLLPPTSIRGGELFF.

The rearrangement links TRBV28 to TRBJ1-5; perhaps TRBD1 as D (5 bases). Germline-derived CDR1 and CDR2 are MDHEN and SYDVKM. Trimming stripped 6 bases from V and 0 bases from J, with 12 bases between. This CDR3 spans 15 amino acids. The CDR3 here is CASSTPGDSNQPQHF. In nucleotides, the CDR3 is TGTGCCAGCAGCACGCCGGGGGATAGCAATCAGCCCCAGCATTTT. Based on the CDR3 plus reference TRBV28 and TRBJ1-5, the full variable domain is DVKVTQSSRYLVKRTGEKVFLECVQDMDHENMFWYRQDPGLGLRLIYFSYDVKMKEKGDIPEGYSVSREKKERFSLILESASTNQTSMYLCASSTPGDSNQPQHFGDGTRLSIL.

This clone was seen only once. An end of the junction does not agree with germline; a read error may underlie this. CDR3 loop: CARSRRGGRIAGANVLTF. For the CDR3, the DNA is TGTGCCCGCAGCCGGAGGGGGGGGCGCATCGCTGGGGCCAACGTCCTGACTTTC. The genes are TRBV3-1 (or the pseudogene TRBV3-2) and TRBJ2-6, with D perhaps matching TRBD2 (7 bases). CDR3 length: 18 amino acids. Looked up from germline, CDR1 is LGHDT and CDR2 is YNNKEL (reference sequence).

This chain joins TRBV7-6 and TRBJ1-1; tentatively, D is TRBD1 (5 bases). Germline-derived CDR1 and CDR2 are SGHVS and FNYEAQ. With 5 bases removed from V and 8 bases from J, the gap between germline ends came to 15 bases. This CDR3 is built from 13 residues. As DNA, the CDR3 is TGTGCCAGCAGCCCCAACGAAGGGGAAGAAGCTTTCTTT. Amino acids: CASSPNEGEEAFF.

J is TRBJ2-2 and V is TRBV24-1; 9 bases line up with TRBD2. J lost 1 base, V lost 5 bases, and 4 bases had no gene match. There are 16 residues in the CDR3. CDR1 and CDR2 (germline): KGHDR, SFDVKD. CDR3 region: CATSVASGENTGELFF. CDR3 in DNA: TGTGCCACCAGTGTGGCTAGCGGGGAGAACACCGGGGAGCTGTTTTTT.

CDR3 amino acids: CASSPADRLKLFF. The CDR3 DNA sequence: TGTGCCAGCAGTCCAGCGGACAGGCTCAAACTGTTTTTT. The J gene is TRBJ1-4, the V gene TRBV27; 7 bases agree with TRBD1. V lost 5 bases and J lost 11; bases outside the gene matches: 8. The germline V gene encodes CDR1 MNHEY and CDR2 SMNVEV (reference sequence). This CDR3 is 13 amino acids long.

V gene TRBV29-1 combines with J gene TRBJ1-1; D may be TRBD1 (5 bases). CDR3 length: 12 amino acids. Looked up from germline, CDR1 is SQVTM and CDR2 is ANQGSEA. The germline V and J ends were trimmed by 8 bases and 5 bases, with 15 bases remaining between them. The CDR3 reads CSFRVGSTEAFF. CDR3 bases: TGCAGCTTCAGGGTGGGTTCTACTGAAGCTTTCTTT. Together with reference TRBV29-1 and TRBJ1-1, the CDR3 gives the full variable domain: SAVISQKPSRDICQRGTSLTIQCQVDSQVTMMFWYRQQPGQSLTLIATANQGSEATYESGFVIDKFPISRPNLTFSTLTVSNMSPEDSSIYLCSFRVGSTEAFFGQGTRLTVV.

V usage is TRBV7-2 and J usage is TRBJ1-2; 7 nucleotides match TRBD1. The CDR3 has 13 amino acids. V shed 5 bases, J shed 3 bases, and the junction held 3 bases outside the gene matches. Germline-derived CDR1 and CDR2 are SGHTA and FQGNSA. The CDR3 DNA is TGTGCCAGCAGCAAGGGACAGTACTATGGCTACACCTTC. This codes for CASSKGQYYGYTF.

This clone was observed a single time. This chain uses TRBV2 with TRBJ1-2; TRBD1 is a possible D gene (6 bases). Germline V gives CDR1 SNHLY, CDR2 FYNNEI. The CDR3 sequence is 13 residues long. The ends were cut back, 10 bases at V and 7 bases at J, with 19 bases in the middle. The CDR3, as DNA: TGTGCCACCACACCCCGGGGGCAAGGTGGCTACACCTTC. Its translation is CATTPRGQGGYTF.

The V call is TRBV11-2, the J call TRBJ1-1, with D perhaps TRBD1 (5 bases). V lost 4 bases and J lost 6, with 18 bases in between. In germline, CDR1 is SGHAT, CDR2 FQNNGV. The CDR3 extends over 15 amino acids. In nucleotides, the CDR3 is TGTGCCAGCAGCTCCTCTTTGGGGGGGGATGCTGAAGCTTTCTTT. As protein: CASSSSLGGDAEAFF.

The chain uses TRBV3-1 (or the pseudogene TRBV3-2) and TRBJ2-7; no clear D. Germline values: CDR1 LGHDT, CDR2 YNNKEL (reference sequence). The V and J ends lost 6 bases and 3 bases respectively, with 15 bases between them. This CDR3 is built from 14 residues. The CDR3: CASRVGLQNYEQYV. As DNA, the CDR3 is TGTGCCAGCAGAGTCGGCCTCCAAAACTACGAGCAGTACGTC.

The chain is built from TRBV9 and TRBJ2-5; 8 bases are a match to TRBD1. J was trimmed by 5 bases and V by 2 bases; bases with no gene match: 8. This CDR3 is built from 15 residues. Germline V gene sequence: CDR1 SGDLS, CDR2 YYNGEE. For the CDR3, the DNA is TGTGCCAGCAGCGTCGAGGACAGGGACCGTGAGACCCAGTACTTC. This sequence encodes CASSVEDRDRETQYF.